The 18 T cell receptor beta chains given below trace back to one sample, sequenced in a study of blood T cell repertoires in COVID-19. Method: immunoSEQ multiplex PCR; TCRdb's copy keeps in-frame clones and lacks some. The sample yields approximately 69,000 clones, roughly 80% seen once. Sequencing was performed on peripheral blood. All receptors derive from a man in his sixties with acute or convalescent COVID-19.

This CDR3 reads CASSSSRADTQYF. The CDR3 coding sequence is TGTGCCAGCAGTTCCTCGCGGGCAGATACGCAGTATTTT. The rearrangement links TRBV6-5 to TRBJ2-3; D is perhaps TRBD2 (5 bases). CDR3 size: 13 residues. The germline gives CDR1 MNHEY, CDR2 SVGAGI. V shed 4 bases and J shed 4 bases, with 9 bases lying between them.

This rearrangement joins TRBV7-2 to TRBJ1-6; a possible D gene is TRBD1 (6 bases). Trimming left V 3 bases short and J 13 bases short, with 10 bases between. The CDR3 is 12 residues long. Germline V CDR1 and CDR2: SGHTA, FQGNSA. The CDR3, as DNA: TGTGCCAGCAGCTTCACACAGGGTCCCCTCCACTTT. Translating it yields CASSFTQGPLHF.

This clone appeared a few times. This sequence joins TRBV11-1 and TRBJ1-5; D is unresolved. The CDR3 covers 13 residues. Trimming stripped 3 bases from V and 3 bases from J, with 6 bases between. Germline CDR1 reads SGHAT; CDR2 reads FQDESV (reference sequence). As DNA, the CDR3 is TGTGCCAGCAGCTTTAACATCAATCAGCCCCAGCATTTT. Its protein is CASSFNINQPQHF.

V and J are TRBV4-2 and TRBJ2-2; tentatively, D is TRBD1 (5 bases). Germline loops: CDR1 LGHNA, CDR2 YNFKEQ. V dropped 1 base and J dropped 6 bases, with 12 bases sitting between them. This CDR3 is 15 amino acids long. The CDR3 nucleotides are TGTGCCAGCAGCCAAGTCGGAAACAGGCCCGGGGAGCTGTTTTTT. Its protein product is CASSQVGNRPGELFF.

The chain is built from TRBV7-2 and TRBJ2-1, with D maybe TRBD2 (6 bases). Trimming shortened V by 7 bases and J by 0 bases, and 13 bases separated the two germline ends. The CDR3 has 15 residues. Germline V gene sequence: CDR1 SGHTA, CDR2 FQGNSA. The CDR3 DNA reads TGTGCCAGCAACCCCCGGGACTCCTCCTACAATGAGCAGTTCTTC. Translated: CASNPRDSSYNEQFF. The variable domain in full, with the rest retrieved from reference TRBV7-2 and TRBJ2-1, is GAGVSQSPSNKVTEKGKDVELRCDPISGHTALYWYRQSLGQGLEFLIYFQGNSAPDKSGLPSDRFSAERTGGSVSTLTIQRTQQEDSAVYLCASNPRDSSYNEQFFGPGTRLTVL.

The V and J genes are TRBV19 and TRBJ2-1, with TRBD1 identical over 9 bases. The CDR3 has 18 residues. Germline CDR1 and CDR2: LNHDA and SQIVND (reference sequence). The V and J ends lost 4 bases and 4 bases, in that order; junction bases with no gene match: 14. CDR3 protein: CASSTRPGQGLLYNEQFF. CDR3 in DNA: TGTGCCAGTAGTACCAGACCGGGACAGGGATTGTTGTACAATGAGCAGTTCTTC.

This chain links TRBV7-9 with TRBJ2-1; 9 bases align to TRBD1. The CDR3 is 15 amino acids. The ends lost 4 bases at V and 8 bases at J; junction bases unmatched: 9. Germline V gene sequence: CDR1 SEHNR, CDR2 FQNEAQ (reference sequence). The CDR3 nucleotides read TGTGCCAGCAGCTATGGACAGGGGAGGTGGGATGAGCAGTTCTTC. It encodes CASSYGQGRWDEQFF.

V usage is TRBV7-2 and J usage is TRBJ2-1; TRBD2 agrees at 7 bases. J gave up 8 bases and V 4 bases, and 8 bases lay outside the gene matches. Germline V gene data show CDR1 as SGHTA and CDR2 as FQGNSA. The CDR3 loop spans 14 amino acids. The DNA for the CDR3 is TGTGCCAGCAGCTCCAACGGACTAGAAGATGAGCAGTTCTTC. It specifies CASSSNGLEDEQFF.

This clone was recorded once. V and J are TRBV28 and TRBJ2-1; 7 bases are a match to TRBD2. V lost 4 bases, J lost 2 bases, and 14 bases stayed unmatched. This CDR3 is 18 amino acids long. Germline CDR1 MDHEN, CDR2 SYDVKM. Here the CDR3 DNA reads TGTGCCAGCAGTTCCCTGAACACTAGCGCCAGAGCCTACAATGAGCAGTTCTTC. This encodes CASSSLNTSARAYNEQFF.

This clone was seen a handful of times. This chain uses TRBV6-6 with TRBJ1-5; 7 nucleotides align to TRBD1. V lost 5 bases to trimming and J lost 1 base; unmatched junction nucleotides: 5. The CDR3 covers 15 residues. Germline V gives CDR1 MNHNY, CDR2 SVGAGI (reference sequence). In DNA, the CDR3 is TGTGCCAGCAGTCCGGGACAGCGAAGCAATCAGCCCCAGCATTTT. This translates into CASSPGQRSNQPQHF.

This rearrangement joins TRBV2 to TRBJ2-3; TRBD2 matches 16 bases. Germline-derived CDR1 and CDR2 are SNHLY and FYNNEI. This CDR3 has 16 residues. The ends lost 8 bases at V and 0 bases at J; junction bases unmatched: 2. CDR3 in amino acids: CASGTSGRGSTDTQYF. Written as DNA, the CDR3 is TGTGCCAGCGGGACTAGCGGGAGGGGAAGCACAGATACGCAGTATTTT.

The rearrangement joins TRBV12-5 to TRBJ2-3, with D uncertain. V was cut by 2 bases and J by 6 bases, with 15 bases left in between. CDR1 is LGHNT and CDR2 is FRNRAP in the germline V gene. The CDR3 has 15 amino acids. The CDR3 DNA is TGTGCTAGTGGTTTGCCCCCCCGTGGCCAGGATACGCAGTATTTT. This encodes CASGLPPRGQDTQYF.

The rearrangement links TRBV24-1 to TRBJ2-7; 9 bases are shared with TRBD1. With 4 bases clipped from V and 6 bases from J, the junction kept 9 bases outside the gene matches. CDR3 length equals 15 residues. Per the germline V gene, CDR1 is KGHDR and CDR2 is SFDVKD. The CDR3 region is CATSDCQGTGIEQYF. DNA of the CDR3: TGTGCCACCAGTGACTGCCAAGGGACAGGGATCGAGCAGTACTTC.

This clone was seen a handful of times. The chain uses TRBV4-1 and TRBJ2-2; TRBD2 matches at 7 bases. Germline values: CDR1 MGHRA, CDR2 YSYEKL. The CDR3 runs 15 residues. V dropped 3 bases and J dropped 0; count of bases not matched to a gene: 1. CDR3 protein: CASSQGGANTGELFF. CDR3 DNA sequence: TGCGCCAGCAGCCAGGGGGGGGCGAACACCGGGGAGCTGTTTTTT.

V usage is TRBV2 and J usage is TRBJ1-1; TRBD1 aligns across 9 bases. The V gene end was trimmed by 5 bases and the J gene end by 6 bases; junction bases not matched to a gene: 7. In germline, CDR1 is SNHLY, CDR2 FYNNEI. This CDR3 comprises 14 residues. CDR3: CASSRQGEGAEAFF. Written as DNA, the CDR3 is TGTGCCAGCAGTAGACAGGGGGAAGGCGCTGAAGCTTTCTTT.

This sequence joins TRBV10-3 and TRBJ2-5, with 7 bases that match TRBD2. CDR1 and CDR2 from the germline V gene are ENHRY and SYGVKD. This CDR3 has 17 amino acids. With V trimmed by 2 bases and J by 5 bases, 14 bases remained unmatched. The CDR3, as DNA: TGTGCCATCAGTGAGCATCCCATGGCGGGAGTGGCGGAGACCCAGTACTTC. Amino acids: CAISEHPMAGVAETQYF.

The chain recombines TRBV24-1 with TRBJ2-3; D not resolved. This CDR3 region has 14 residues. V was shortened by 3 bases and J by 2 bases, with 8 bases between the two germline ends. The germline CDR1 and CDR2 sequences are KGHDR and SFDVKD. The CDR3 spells CATSDVMATDTQYF. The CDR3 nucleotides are TGTGCCACCAGTGATGTCATGGCCACAGATACGCAGTATTTT.

In DNA, the CDR3 is TGTGCCAGCAGACCTCACGACAGGGCATACACCTTC. Residues: CASRPHDRAYTF. V and J are TRBV6-5 and TRBJ1-2; TRBD1 aligns across 7 bases. With 6 bases clipped from V and 11 bases from J, the junction kept 9 bases outside the gene matches. CDR3 length: 12 residues. Per the germline V gene, CDR1 is MNHEY and CDR2 is SVGAGI.